This T cell receptor (beta chain) was recorded in a study of graft-versus-host responses after intestinal transplantation. Study-level background: After anti-thymocyte globulin induction, recipients took tacrolimus and steroids for roughly three years.

As regards this clone: Its target is unknown.

Only in-frame clones appear in the TCRdb table, and some are missing; sequencing was by immunoSEQ multiplex PCR. The sample has tens of thousands of clones; about 94% are singletons. Whole-study findings and limits: Within allografts, high graft-versus-host to host-versus-graft clonal ratios were seen among patients with graft-donor T cell macrochimerism. Detection of GvH clones occurred in recipient marrow, and some had their first appearance in ileum or blood.

The TCR sequence derives from a human donor who was the organ donor for an intestinal transplant. Sequenced material: unstimulated CD4+ T cells sorted from spleen or lymph node cells, taken before transplant.

For the CDR3, the DNA is TGTGCCAGCAGTCATCCCTCTGGAAACACCATATATTTT. It encodes CASSHPSGNTIYF. J is TRBJ1-3 and V is TRBV7-6; D remains unclear. This CDR3 spans 13 amino acids. The germline CDR1 and CDR2 sequences are SGHVS and FNYEAQ. V was cut by 6 bases and J by 0 bases, with 6 bases left in between.